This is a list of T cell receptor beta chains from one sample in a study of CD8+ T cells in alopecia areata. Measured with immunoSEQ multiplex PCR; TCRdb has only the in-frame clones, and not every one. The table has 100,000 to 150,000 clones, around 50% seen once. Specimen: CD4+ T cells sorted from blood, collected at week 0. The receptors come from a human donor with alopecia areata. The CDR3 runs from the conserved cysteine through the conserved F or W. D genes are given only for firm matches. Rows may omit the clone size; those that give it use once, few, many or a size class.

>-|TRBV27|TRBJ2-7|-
TGTGCCAGCAGTTTAGACCGCCGTGCCGCGCTCTACGAGCAGTACTTC
CASSLDRRAALYEQYF
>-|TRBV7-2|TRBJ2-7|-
TGTGCCAGCAGCTTATCGGGGGACTACGAGCAGTACTTC
CASSLSGDYEQYF
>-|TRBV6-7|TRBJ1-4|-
TGTGCCAGCAGACTACCTGGGAGGAGGGAAAAACTGTTTTTT
CASRLPGRREKLFF
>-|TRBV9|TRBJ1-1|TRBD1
TGTGCCAGCAGCGTAACCCCGAACAGGGGGAACACTGAAGCTTTCTTT
CASSVTPNRGNTEAFF
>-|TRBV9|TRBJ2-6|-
TGTGCCAGCTCCAGGGCTGGGGCCAACGTCCTGACTTTC
CASSRAGANVLTF
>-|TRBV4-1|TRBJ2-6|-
TGCGCCAGCAGCCAAGGTTTAATGTCACAGTTCAGACCCTCTGGGGCCAACGTCCTGACTTTC
CASSQGLMSQFRPSGANVLTF
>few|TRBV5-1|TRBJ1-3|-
TGCGCCAGCAGCCCGCTGGGGGGAGGAGGAAACACCATATATTTT
CASSPLGGGGNTIYF
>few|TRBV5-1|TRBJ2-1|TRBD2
TGCGCCAGCAGAGCTACTAGCGGGAGCTCCTACAATGAGCAGTTCTTC
CASRATSGSSYNEQFF
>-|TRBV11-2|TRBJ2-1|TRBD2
TGTGCCAGCAGCGATACTAGCGGGAACTACAATGAGCAGTTCTTC
CASSDTSGNYNEQFF
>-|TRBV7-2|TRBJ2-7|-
TGTGCCAGCAGCTTATCACCGGCCGTCGAGCAGTACTTC
CASSLSPAVEQYF
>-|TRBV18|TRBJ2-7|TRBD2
TGTGCCAGCTCACTAGAGGGACTAGCGGGAACCTACGAGCAGTACTTC
CASSLEGLAGTYEQYF
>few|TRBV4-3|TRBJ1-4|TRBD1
TGCGCCAGCAGCCAGGTCGACAGGGTGGGAGAAAAACTGTTTTTT
CASSQVDRVGEKLFF
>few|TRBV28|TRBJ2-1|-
TGTGCCAGCGAGCGGTACAATGAGCAGTTCTTC
CASERYNEQFF
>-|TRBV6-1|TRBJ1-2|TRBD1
TGTGCCAGCAGTGCCTTCGGGACAGGGACCTATGGCTACACCTTC
CASSAFGTGTYGYTF
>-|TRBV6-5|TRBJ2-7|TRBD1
TGTGCCAGCACCTCACCTCCCGACAGGGGCTACGAGCAGTACTTC
CASTSPPDRGYEQYF
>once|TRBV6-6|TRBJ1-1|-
TGTGCCAGCAGAGGCCAGGGAAGGGGTGAAGCTTTCTTT
CASRGQGRGEAFF
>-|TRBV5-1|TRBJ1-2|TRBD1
TGCGCCAGCAGCTTGGCGATACAGGGGGCGCGGAGTGGCTACACCTTC
CASSLAIQGARSGYTF
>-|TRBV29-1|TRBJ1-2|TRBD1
TGCAGCGTTGACTCGGACAGGGGTGACTATGGCTACACCTTC
CSVDSDRGDYGYTF
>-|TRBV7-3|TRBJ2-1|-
TGTGCCAGCAGCTTAAACACCTTCAATGAGCAGTTCTTC
CASSLNTFNEQFF
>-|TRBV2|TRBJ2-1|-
TGTGCCAGCAGTGTGGCCAGCTCCTACAATGAGCAGTTCTTC
CASSVASSYNEQFF
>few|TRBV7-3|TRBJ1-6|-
TGTGCCAGCAGCTTAACAGGGAACAATTCACCCCTCCACTTT
CASSLTGNNSPLHF
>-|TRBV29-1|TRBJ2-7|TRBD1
TGCAGCGTTGAGACAGGGGGACACGAGCAGTACTTC
CSVETGGHEQYF
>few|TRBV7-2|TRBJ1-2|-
TGTGCCAGCAGCTCAAGTGGAGGGCGGGCCAAGGGGACCTTC
CASSSSGGRAKGTF
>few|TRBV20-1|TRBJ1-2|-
TGCAGTGCGGTGGGTGTCTATGGCTACACCTTC
CSAVGVYGYTF
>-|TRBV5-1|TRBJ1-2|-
TGCGCCAGCAGCTTTTCCCAGGGCGGTGATGGCTACACCTTC
CASSFSQGGDGYTF
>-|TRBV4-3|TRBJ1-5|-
TGCGCCAGCAGCCAAGGAACAGACTATCAGCCCCAGCATTTT
CASSQGTDYQPQHF
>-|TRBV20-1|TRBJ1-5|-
TGCAGTGCTAGGGGCAATCAGCCCCAGCATTTT
CSARGNQPQHF
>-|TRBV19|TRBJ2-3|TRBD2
TGTGCCAGTAGCCCAGCGGGAGGGGATACGCAGTATTTT
CASSPAGGDTQYF
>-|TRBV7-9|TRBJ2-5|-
TGTGCCAGCAGCCCGGGACCACTCCAAGAGACCCAGTACTTC
CASSPGPLQETQYF
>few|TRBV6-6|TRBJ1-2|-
TGTGCCAGCAGTGATCCGGGCCCTATCTATGGCTACACCTTC
CASSDPGPIYGYTF
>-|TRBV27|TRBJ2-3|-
TGTGCCAGCAGTTTCGGGGGCAGCACAGATACGCAGTATTTT
CASSFGGSTDTQYF
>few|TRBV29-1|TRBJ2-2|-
TGCAGCGCAGCGAGGGGTCCAACCGGGGAGCTGTTTTTT
CSAARGPTGELFF
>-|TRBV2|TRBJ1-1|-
TGTGCCAGCAGTGAGGGCGGACCAACCCGGAGGAACACTGAAGCTTTCTTT
CASSEGGPTRRNTEAFF
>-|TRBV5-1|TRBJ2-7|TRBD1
TGCGCCAGCAGCTTGGGGACAGGAGAGACTTCTTACGAGCAGTACTTC
CASSLGTGETSYEQYF